Detailed here is one T cell receptor (beta chain). The target antigen is unknown. RNA transcripts gave rise to amplified TCR beta CDR3 regions. A set of HTBI primers served as the primers for a first-round RT-PCR of the TCR CDR3. Via MiXCR, TCRdb re-called the multiplex PCR reads, giving one row per CDR3 protein. The sample includes 350,000 to 500,000 distinct CDR3 sequences, roughly an eighth of them seen just once. Reasons for excluding patients were uncontrolled infection, other autoimmune disease, pregnancy or lactation. The diagnoses drew upon clinical symptoms, serum thyroxine and TRAb, thyroid ultrasound and orbital computed tomography. This record belongs to a study of T cells in Graves' hyperthyroidism and ophthalmopathy. Whole-study results and caveats: Most expanded thyroid clonotypes above 0.001 also appeared in blood.

CDR1 SGHTA and CDR2 FQGTGA come from the germline V gene. The CDR3 is 15 amino acids. V lost 6 bases to trimming and J lost 6 bases; unmatched junction nucleotides: 8. Sequencing used blood. This clonotype was sampled from a woman younger than 35 with Graves' hyperthyroidism. This rearrangement joins TRBV7-3 to TRBJ2-1; 10 nucleotides line up with TRBD2. CDR3 nucleotides: TGTGCCAGCAGTAGGGGACTAGCGTGGGGCAATGAGCAGTTCTTC. This translates into CASSRGLAWGNEQFF.